Listed here are 20 T cell receptor beta chains from one sample, sequenced in a study of T cell responses to AZD1222 COVID-19 vaccine (dated by TCRdb to 2020 to 2022). Explained via the paper, the time point label denotes: baseline before first vaccination. The library was generated by the immunoSEQ multiplex PCR assay. Drawn from immuneACCESS, this table holds only the in-frame rearrangements with V and J called that TCRdb kept. Clones are partly lost; checked studies trace under half to an unresolved V gene and leave the rest unexplained. The sample has over 100,000 clones on record, about 91% of them singletons. The top ten constitute approximately 7.6% of the sample. The sample in question was peripheral blood, obtained on day 0 of AZD1222 vaccination. These receptors originate from an adult in good health.

V gene TRBV7-9 combines with J gene TRBJ2-5, with D unclear. Germline V lookup: CDR1 SEHNR, CDR2 FQNEAQ (reference sequence). Trimming left V 2 bases short and J 2 bases short, with 6 bases between. The CDR3 consists of 13 residues. The DNA for the CDR3 is TGTGCCAGCAGCTTACAGCCACAAGAGACCCAGTACTTC. Translating it yields CASSLQPQETQYF.

This clone was observed a single time. Here the CDR3 reads CASSSFLPGEQYF. As DNA, the CDR3 is TGTGCCAGCAGTTCCTTTCTCCCTGGAGAGCAGTATTTT. This chain connects TRBV12-3 or TRBV12-4 to TRBJ2-3, with D unclear. This CDR3 is 13 amino acids long. Deletions cut 4 bases from V and 11 bases from J, with 16 bases between.

This chain connects TRBV7-9 to TRBJ1-1; D might be TRBD1 (5 bases). V gave up 3 bases and J gave up 4 bases, with 9 bases separating them. The CDR3 loop spans 13 amino acids. The germline V gene has CDR1 SEHNR and CDR2 FQNEAQ (reference sequence). CDR3 sequence (DNA): TGTGCCAGCAGCTTTATCGGGGGCACTGAAGCTTTCTTT. Translating it yields CASSFIGGTEAFF. The full variable domain, in which reference TRBV7-9 and TRBJ1-1 provide the parts outside the CDR3, is DTGVSQNPRHKITKRGQNVTFRCDPISEHNRLYWYRQTLGQGPEFLTYFQNEAQLEKSRLLSDRFSAERPKGSFSTLEIQRTEQGDSAMYLCASSFIGGTEAFFGQGTRLTVV.

With regard to this clone: One end of the junction is discordant with germline, which a read error may explain. This chain links TRBV12-3 or TRBV12-4 with TRBJ1-3; D gene ambiguous. The CDR3 is made up of 12 amino acids. In nucleotides, the CDR3 is TGTGGATCGGCCGACTCTCGAAACACCATATATTTT. As protein: CGSADSRNTIYF.

This clone has a handful of counts. The rearrangement joins TRBV11-2 to TRBJ1-3; D is unclear. Germline V CDR1 and CDR2: SGHAT, FQNNGV. The length of the CDR3 is 13 residues. With 0 bases removed from V and 2 bases from J, the gap between germline ends came to 2 bases. The CDR3 bases are TGTGCCAGCAGCTTAGAACCTGGAAACACCATATATTTT. Amino acid sequence: CASSLEPGNTIYF.

V and J are TRBV5-1 and TRBJ1-1; possibly TRBD1 for D (6 bases). CDR1 and CDR2 (germline): SGHRS, YFSETQ. Trimming removed 3 bases from V and 0 bases from J, with 9 bases in between. The CDR3 covers 14 residues. The CDR3 coding sequence is TGCGCCAGCAGCTCACAGGGCTTGAACACTGAAGCTTTCTTT. Amino acids: CASSSQGLNTEAFF.

This clone has only a few counts. J is TRBJ1-6 and V is TRBV30; TRBD1 matches at 10 bases. The CDR3 consists of 13 residues. Germline values: CDR1 GTSNPN, CDR2 SVGIG (reference sequence). V shed 6 bases, J shed 11 bases, and the junction held 7 bases outside the gene matches. The CDR3 sequence: CACTPGQGAPLHF. The CDR3 nucleotides read TGTGCCTGCACACCAGGACAGGGGGCACCCCTCCACTTT. Looking up the rest from reference TRBV30 and TRBJ1-6 gives the full variable domain: SQTIHQWPATLVQPVGSPLSLECTVEGTSNPNLYWYRQAAGRGLQLLFYSVGIGQISSEVPQNLSASRPQDRQFILSSKKLLLSDSGFYLCACTPGQGAPLHFGNGTRLTVT.

The chain carries TRBV5-4 and TRBJ2-7; no clear D. In germline, CDR1 is SGHNT, CDR2 YYREEE (reference sequence). The V end was cut by 4 bases, the J end by 2 bases, with 16 bases between. This CDR3 comprises 15 residues. CDR3 DNA: TGTGCCAGCAGCCCATCCCTGACCGTGGCCTACGAGCAGTACTTC. Its translation is CASSPSLTVAYEQYF.

The rearrangement joins TRBV4-3 to TRBJ2-7, with unresolved D. The CDR3 is made up of 15 amino acids. Germline CDR1 is LGHNA and CDR2 is YSLEER. V was clipped by 1 base and J by 0 bases, with 10 bases between them. This CDR3 reads CASSQVLSSSYEQYF. CDR3 in DNA: TGCGCCAGCAGCCAAGTACTCTCTAGCTCCTACGAGCAGTACTTC.

V is TRBV12-3 or TRBV12-4 and J is TRBJ1-2, with D unclear. This CDR3 has 12 amino acids. The V end was cut by 4 bases, the J end by 7 bases, with 10 bases between. CDR3 in DNA: TGTGCCAGCAGTTCAAATCGTGGTGGCTACACCTTC. It yields the protein CASSSNRGGYTF.

This clone was detected only once. The J gene is TRBJ1-3, the V gene TRBV29-1; D remains unclear. V was clipped by 5 bases and J by 0 bases, with 14 bases between them. Germline values: CDR1 SQVTM, CDR2 ANQGSEA. The CDR3 runs 15 residues. CDR3 amino acids: CSVRLQKGSGNTIYF. The CDR3 nucleotides are TGCAGCGTTCGGCTCCAGAAGGGCTCTGGAAACACCATATATTTT.

The chain is built from TRBV7-3 and TRBJ2-3, with D maybe TRBD2 (6 bases). The ends were cut back, 2 bases at V and 6 bases at J, with 12 bases in the middle. Per germline, CDR1 SGHTA and CDR2 FQGTGA. This CDR3 has 14 amino acids. CDR3 loop: CASSLGRGKDTQYF. CDR3 in DNA: TGTGCCAGCAGCTTAGGGCGGGGAAAGGATACGCAGTATTTT.

The chain combines TRBV5-1 with TRBJ2-5, with TRBD1 matching 8 bases. Germline CDR1 SGHRS, CDR2 YFSETQ. The trim removed 4 bases at V and 2 bases at J, leaving 16 bases unmatched. The CDR3 loop spans 18 amino acids. CDR3 region: CASSIRPPGQDLQETQYF. The CDR3 DNA reads as TGCGCCAGCAGCATACGACCACCGGGACAGGATTTACAAGAGACCCAGTACTTC.

V and J are TRBV7-7 and TRBJ2-5, with a weak D call TRBD2 (5 bases). V lost 3 bases and J 5 bases, leaving 13 bases between the germline ends. There are 14 residues in the CDR3. Germline assignment: CDR1 SSHAT and CDR2 FNYEAQ (reference sequence). The CDR3 sequence is CASSFRPSSETQYF. The CDR3 DNA follows: TGTGCCAGCAGCTTCCGACCTAGCTCGGAGACCCAGTACTTC. The entire variable domain, with the rest obtained from reference TRBV7-7 and TRBJ2-5, is as follows: GAGVSQSPRYKVTKRGQDVTLRCDPISSHATLYWYQQALGQGPEFLTYFNYEAQPDKSGLPSDRFSAERPEGSISTLTIQRTEQRDSAMYRCASSFRPSSETQYFGPGTRLLVL.

The chain is built from TRBV2 and TRBJ1-2; the D gene is possibly TRBD1 (6 bases). V shed 3 bases and J shed 5 bases, with 7 bases lying between them. Germline CDR1 SNHLY, CDR2 FYNNEI. The CDR3 is 12 residues long. The DNA of the CDR3 is TGTGCCAGCAGTGACAGGGGATATGGCTACACCTTC. This gives the protein CASSDRGYGYTF.

The genes are TRBV2 and TRBJ1-1, with 8 bases fitting TRBD1. CDR1 and CDR2 (germline): SNHLY, FYNNEI. The CDR3 sequence is 13 residues long. J gave up 1 base and V 10 bases, and 5 bases lay outside the gene matches. The CDR3 DNA is TGTGCCATCCAGGGGGCCAGGAACACTGAAGCTTTCTTT. It encodes CAIQGARNTEAFF.

The rearrangement joins TRBV19 to TRBJ1-4; D remains ambiguous. The CDR3 sequence is 14 residues long. V dropped 3 bases and J dropped 0 bases, with 5 bases sitting between them. Germline V gives CDR1 LNHDA, CDR2 SQIVND (reference sequence). Written as DNA, the CDR3 is TGTGCCAGTAGTATTGCGACAACTAATGAAAAACTGTTTTTT. Amino acid sequence: CASSIATTNEKLFF.

This chain connects TRBV7-2 to TRBJ1-1, with D maybe TRBD1 (5 bases). V lost 0 bases and J 4 bases, leaving 12 bases between the germline ends. CDR1 is SGHTA, CDR2 FQGNSA, per germline. The CDR3 covers 15 residues. CDR3 amino acids: CASSLARGGSTEAFF. DNA of the CDR3: TGTGCCAGCAGCTTAGCGCGGGGGGGATCCACTGAAGCTTTCTTT.

The chain has TRBV5-5 and TRBJ1-5; no firm D call. The CDR3 contains 14 residues. V gave up 0 bases and J gave up 0 bases, with 4 bases separating them. CDR1 and CDR2 (germline): SGHKS, YYEKEE (reference sequence). For the CDR3, the DNA is TGTGCCAGCAGCTTGGAGGCTAGCAATCAGCCCCAGCATTTT. This codes for CASSLEASNQPQHF.

The V call is TRBV5-1, the J call TRBJ1-2, with D uncertain. The CDR3 runs 13 residues. Germline CDR1 SGHRS, CDR2 YFSETQ. V was cut by 5 bases and J by 6 bases, with 14 bases left in between. CDR3 loop: CASSVEQADGYTF. CDR3 coding DNA: TGCGCCAGCAGTGTCGAACAAGCCGATGGCTACACCTTC.